These 15 T cell receptor beta chains originate from one sample sequenced in a study of response to subunit inactivated influenza vaccine. TCRdb used MiXCR to reprocess the RT-PCR reads, holding one entry per CDR3 protein. The repertoire holds 650,000 to 800,000 distinct CDR3 sequences, around 14% seen once, with approximately 6.5% in the top ten. The sample here was PBMCs from blood, taken less than 15 days before vaccination. Source of these receptors: a man aged 50 to 59 who received an inactivated influenza vaccine.

This clonotype has a handful of counts. V gene TRBV7-2 combines with J gene TRBJ2-5; TRBD1 agrees at 8 bases. J was trimmed by 5 bases and V by 4 bases; bases with no gene match: 9. CDR3 length equals 15 residues. From germline, CDR1 is SGHTA and CDR2 FQGNSA. The CDR3 DNA sequence: TGTGCCAGCAGCTCCCACAGGGGGGACAAGGAGACCCAGTACTTC. Translating it yields CASSSHRGDKETQYF.

The V call is TRBV4-1, the J call TRBJ2-5, with a weak D call TRBD2 (5 bases). The CDR3 totals 16 residues. The germline V gene encodes CDR1 MGHRA and CDR2 YSYEKL. V was shortened by 1 base and J by 5 bases, with 17 bases between the two germline ends. The CDR3 protein is CASSQAPWRGGETQYF. In DNA, the CDR3 is TGCGCCAGCAGCCAAGCTCCATGGAGAGGCGGGGAGACCCAGTACTTC.

A few counts support this clonotype. The genes are TRBV20-1 and TRBJ2-7, with D possibly being TRBD1 or TRBD2 (5 bases each). Trimming pared 3 bases from V and 3 bases from J, leaving 15 bases between. The CDR3 has 14 amino acids. Germline V CDR1 and CDR2: DFQATT, SNEGSKA (reference sequence). The CDR3 region has the DNA TGCAGTGCTAGGGACCGGGACCGTCTCTACGAGCAGTACTTC. It translates to CSARDRDRLYEQYF.

CDR3 sequence: CASSSRDAGYTF. The CDR3 DNA sequence: TGTGCCAGCAGCTCCCGGGACGCTGGCTACACCTTC. The chain links TRBV7-9 to TRBJ1-2; D might be TRBD1 (5 bases). The CDR3 has 12 amino acids. Deletions cut 4 bases from V and 7 bases from J, with 10 bases between. The V gene's germline CDR1 is SEHNR and CDR2 FQNEAQ (reference sequence).

This clonotype was picked up a small number of times. This rearrangement joins TRBV7-8 to TRBJ2-1; TRBD2 agrees at 10 bases. Trimming took 4 bases from V and 7 from J; bases not matched to a gene: 13. Germline V gene sequence: CDR1 SGHVS, CDR2 FQNEAQ. The CDR3 has 17 residues. The CDR3 here is CASSSGLSGGKRNEQFF. Here the CDR3 DNA reads TGTGCCAGCAGCTCGGGACTTAGCGGGGGGAAAAGAAATGAGCAGTTCTTC.

This clonotype was seen more than once but under ten times. V gene TRBV5-1 combines with J gene TRBJ2-3; 11 nucleotides align to TRBD2. The germline CDR1 and CDR2 sequences are SGHRS and YFSETQ. The J segment lost 2 bases and the V segment lost 1 base, leaving 6 bases of the junction unmatched. The CDR3 spans 17 residues. In nucleotides, the CDR3 is TGCGCCAGCAGCTTGTGGGTGACTAGCGGGATCACAGATACGCAGTATTTT. It specifies CASSLWVTSGITDTQYF. The whole variable domain, remainder taken from reference TRBV5-1 and TRBJ2-3, is KAGVTQTPRYLIKTRGQQVTLSCSPISGHRSVSWYQQTPGQGLQFLFEYFSETQRNKGNFPGRFSGRQFSNSRSEMNVSTLELGDSALYLCASSLWVTSGITDTQYFGPGTRLTVL.

The chain combines TRBV6-5 with TRBJ1-2; D gene unclear. The CDR3 contains 13 residues. Trimming removed 4 bases at V and 4 bases at J, with 10 bases between. Germline CDR1 is MNHEY and CDR2 is SVGAGI. The DNA for the CDR3 is TGTGCCAGCAGTTCCCGGGAGGGCTATGGCTACACCTTC. This encodes CASSSREGYGYTF.

This clonotype was detected many times. The V gene is TRBV4-2, the J gene TRBJ2-7; D ambiguous. V was clipped by 0 bases and J by 4 bases, with 7 bases between them. CDR3 length: 13 amino acids. CDR1 is LGHNA, CDR2 YNFKEQ, per germline. Here the CDR3 reads CASSQDLIYEQYF. As DNA, the CDR3 is TGTGCCAGCAGCCAAGATCTTATTTACGAGCAGTACTTC.

This clonotype has a handful of counts. This sequence joins TRBV18 and TRBJ2-7, with 8 bases aligning to TRBD2. Looked up from germline, CDR1 is KGHSH and CDR2 is LQKENI. The trim removed 1 base at V and 2 bases at J, leaving 7 bases unmatched. CDR3 length: 16 residues. CDR3 in DNA: TGTGCCAGCTCACCACTGGGGCTAGCGGGTACCTACGAGCAGTACTTC. Translation: CASSPLGLAGTYEQYF.

The J gene is TRBJ2-1, the V gene TRBV11-2; 8 nucleotides line up with TRBD1. The CDR3 has 18 amino acids. The junction had 12 bases not matched to a gene; V was cut back by 5 bases and J by 0 bases. The V gene's germline CDR1 is SGHAT and CDR2 FQNNGV. The DNA of the CDR3 is TGTGCCAGCAGCGCGGGAAACAGGGGGTGGAGCTCCTACAATGAGCAGTTCTTC. Translating it yields CASSAGNRGWSSYNEQFF. The full variable domain, completed using reference TRBV11-2 and TRBJ2-1, is EAGVAQSPRYKIIEKRQSVAFWCNPISGHATLYWYQQILGQGPKLLIQFQNNGVVDDSQLPKDRFSAERLKGVDSTLKIQPAKLEDSAVYLCASSAGNRGWSSYNEQFFGPGTRLTVL.

The CDR3 protein is CATSSGWGQETQYF. The DNA for the CDR3 is TGTGCCACCAGCAGTGGGTGGGGGCAAGAGACCCAGTACTTC. The J gene is TRBJ2-5, the V gene TRBV15; either TRBD1 or TRBD2 may fit D (5 bases each). Germline V gene data show CDR1 as LNHNV and CDR2 as YYDKDF (reference sequence). The ends were cut back, 3 bases at V and 2 bases at J, with 10 bases in the middle. This CDR3 comprises 14 residues.

Only a few counts were recorded for this clonotype. The chain recombines TRBV29-1 with TRBJ2-5; the D is unclear. The germline gives CDR1 SQVTM, CDR2 ANQGSEA. The CDR3 is 10 amino acids. Trimming removed 5 bases at V and 5 bases at J, with 6 bases between. CDR3 amino acids: CSVYPETQYF. Here the CDR3 DNA reads TGCAGCGTTTATCCGGAGACCCAGTACTTC.

The chain has TRBV11-2 and TRBJ2-7; maybe TRBD1 (5 bases). The CDR3 has 16 amino acids. Germline V gene lookup returns CDR1 SGHAT and CDR2 FQNNGV. Trimming removed 0 bases at V and 5 bases at J, with 17 bases between. CDR3 in DNA: TGTGCCAGCAGCTTAGAGTTGGGGCTCCCGACCAACGAGCAGTACTTC. It codes for CASSLELGLPTNEQYF.

The chain links TRBV7-2 to TRBJ2-7; D not certain. The germline gives CDR1 SGHTA, CDR2 FQGNSA. Trimming removed 6 bases from V and 0 bases from J, with 9 bases in between. This CDR3 is 13 amino acids long. The CDR3 loop reads CASRPSSSYEQYF. As DNA, the CDR3 is TGTGCCAGCAGACCTTCAAGCTCCTACGAGCAGTACTTC.

This clonotype was picked up a small number of times. V usage is TRBV20-1 and J usage is TRBJ1-1; D remains ambiguous. The V gene's germline CDR1 is DFQATT and CDR2 SNEGSKA (reference sequence). CDR3 length equals 13 residues. Trimming removed 2 bases from V and 1 base from J, with 8 bases in between. The CDR3 DNA reads as TGCAGTGCTAGAATGAACAGGAACACTGAAGCTTTCTTT. As protein: CSARMNRNTEAFF.